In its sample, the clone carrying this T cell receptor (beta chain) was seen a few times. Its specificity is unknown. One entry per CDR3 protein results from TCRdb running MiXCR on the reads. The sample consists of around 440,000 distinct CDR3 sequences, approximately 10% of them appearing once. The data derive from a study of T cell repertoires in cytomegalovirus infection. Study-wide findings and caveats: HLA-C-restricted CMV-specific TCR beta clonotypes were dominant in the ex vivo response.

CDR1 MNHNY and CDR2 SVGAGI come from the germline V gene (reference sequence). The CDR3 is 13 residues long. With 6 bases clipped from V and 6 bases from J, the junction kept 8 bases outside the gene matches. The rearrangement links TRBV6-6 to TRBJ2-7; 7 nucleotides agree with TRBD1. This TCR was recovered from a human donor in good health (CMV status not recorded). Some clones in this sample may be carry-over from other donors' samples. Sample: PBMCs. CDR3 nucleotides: TGTGCCAGCAGGCCAACAGGGGATCTCGAGCAGTACTTC. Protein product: CASRPTGDLEQYF.